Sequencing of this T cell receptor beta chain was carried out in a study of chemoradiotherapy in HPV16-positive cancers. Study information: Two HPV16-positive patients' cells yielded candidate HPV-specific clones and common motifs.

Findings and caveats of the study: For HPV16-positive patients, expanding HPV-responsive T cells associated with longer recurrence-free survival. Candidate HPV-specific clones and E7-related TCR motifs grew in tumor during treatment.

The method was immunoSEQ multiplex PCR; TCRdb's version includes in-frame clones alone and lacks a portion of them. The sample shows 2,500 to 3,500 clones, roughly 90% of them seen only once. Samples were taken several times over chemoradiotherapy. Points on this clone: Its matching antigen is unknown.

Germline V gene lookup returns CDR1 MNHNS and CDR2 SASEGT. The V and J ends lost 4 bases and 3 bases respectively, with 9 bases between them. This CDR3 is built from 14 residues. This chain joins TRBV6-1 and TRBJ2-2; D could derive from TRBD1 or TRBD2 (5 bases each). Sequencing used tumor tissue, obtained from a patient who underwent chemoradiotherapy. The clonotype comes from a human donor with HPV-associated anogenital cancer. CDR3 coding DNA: TGTGCCAGCAGTGGCCGGGGCTACACCGGGGAGCTGTTTTTT. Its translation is CASSGRGYTGELFF.